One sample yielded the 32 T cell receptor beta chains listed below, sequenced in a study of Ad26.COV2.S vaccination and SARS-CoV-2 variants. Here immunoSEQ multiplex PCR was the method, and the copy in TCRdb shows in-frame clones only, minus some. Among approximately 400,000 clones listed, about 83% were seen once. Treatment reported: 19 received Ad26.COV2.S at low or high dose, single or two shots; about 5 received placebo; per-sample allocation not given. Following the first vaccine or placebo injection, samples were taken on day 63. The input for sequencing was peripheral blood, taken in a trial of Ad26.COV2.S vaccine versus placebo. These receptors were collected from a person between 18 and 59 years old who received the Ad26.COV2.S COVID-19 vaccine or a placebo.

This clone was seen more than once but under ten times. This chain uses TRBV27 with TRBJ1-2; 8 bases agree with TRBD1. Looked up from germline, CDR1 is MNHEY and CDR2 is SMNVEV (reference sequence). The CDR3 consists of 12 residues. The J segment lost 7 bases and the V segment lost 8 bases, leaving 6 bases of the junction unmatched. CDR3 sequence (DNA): TGTGCCAGCTGGACAGGGCATCGTGGCTACACCTTC. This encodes CASWTGHRGYTF.

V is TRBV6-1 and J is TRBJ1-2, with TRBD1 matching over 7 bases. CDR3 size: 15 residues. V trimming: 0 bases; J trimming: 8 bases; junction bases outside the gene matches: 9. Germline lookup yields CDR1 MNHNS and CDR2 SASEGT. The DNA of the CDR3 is TGTGCCAGCAGTGAAGCAGGGGGCCTTGGGGGCGGCTACACCTTC. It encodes CASSEAGGLGGGYTF.

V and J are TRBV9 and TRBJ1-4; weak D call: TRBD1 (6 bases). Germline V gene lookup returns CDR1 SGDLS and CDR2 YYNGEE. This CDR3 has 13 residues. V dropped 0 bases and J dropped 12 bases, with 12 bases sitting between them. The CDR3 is CASSVVPAGELFF. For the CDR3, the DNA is TGTGCCAGCAGCGTAGTCCCGGCAGGGGAACTGTTTTTT.

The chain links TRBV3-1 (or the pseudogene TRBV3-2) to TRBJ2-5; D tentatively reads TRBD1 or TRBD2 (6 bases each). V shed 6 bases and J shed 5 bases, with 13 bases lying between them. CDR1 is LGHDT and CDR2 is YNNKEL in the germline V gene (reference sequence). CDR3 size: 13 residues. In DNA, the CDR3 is TGTGCCAGCAGGAGGGGGGTTGGGGAGACCCAGTACTTC. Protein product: CASRRGVGETQYF.

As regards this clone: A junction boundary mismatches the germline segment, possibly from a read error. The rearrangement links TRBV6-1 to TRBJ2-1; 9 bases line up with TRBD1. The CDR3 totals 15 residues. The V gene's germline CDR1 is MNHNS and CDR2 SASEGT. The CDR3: CASSEQQGAYTEQFF. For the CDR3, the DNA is TGTGCCAGCAGTGAACAACAGGGGGCATACACTGAGCAGTTCTTC.

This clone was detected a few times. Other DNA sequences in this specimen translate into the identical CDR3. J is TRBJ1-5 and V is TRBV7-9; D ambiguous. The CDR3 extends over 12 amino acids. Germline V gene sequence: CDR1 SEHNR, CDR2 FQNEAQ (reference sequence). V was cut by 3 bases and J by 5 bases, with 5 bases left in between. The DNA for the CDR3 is TGTGCCAGCAGCTTGGGAGATCAGCCCCAGCATTTT. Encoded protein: CASSLGDQPQHF.

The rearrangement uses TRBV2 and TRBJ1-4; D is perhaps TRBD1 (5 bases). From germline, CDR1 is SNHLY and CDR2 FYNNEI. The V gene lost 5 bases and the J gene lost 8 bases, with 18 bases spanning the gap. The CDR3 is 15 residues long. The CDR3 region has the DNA TGTGCCAGCAGTTACACACGGGGGTTTGACGAAAAACTGTTTTTT. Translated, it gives CASSYTRGFDEKLFF.

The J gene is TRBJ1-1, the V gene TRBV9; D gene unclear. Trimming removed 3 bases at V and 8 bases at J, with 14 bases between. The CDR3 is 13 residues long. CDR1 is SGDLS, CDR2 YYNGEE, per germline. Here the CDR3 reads CASSDLTEHEAFF. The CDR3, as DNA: TGTGCCAGCAGCGATTTAACAGAGCACGAAGCTTTCTTT.

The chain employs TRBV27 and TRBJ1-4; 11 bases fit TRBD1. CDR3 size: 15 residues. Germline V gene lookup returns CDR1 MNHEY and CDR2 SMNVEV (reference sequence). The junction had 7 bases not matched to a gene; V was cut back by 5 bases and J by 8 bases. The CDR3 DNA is TGTGCCAGCAGTCCGGGACAGGGGGAAGAAGAAAAACTGTTTTTT. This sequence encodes CASSPGQGEEEKLFF.

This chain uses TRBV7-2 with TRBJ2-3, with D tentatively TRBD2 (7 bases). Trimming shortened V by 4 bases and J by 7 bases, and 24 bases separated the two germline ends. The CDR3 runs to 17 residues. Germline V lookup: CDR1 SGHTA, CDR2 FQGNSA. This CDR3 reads CASSSLSVRTGGHTQYF. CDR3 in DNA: TGTGCCAGCAGCTCGTTAAGCGTTCGGACGGGGGGCCATACGCAGTATTTT.

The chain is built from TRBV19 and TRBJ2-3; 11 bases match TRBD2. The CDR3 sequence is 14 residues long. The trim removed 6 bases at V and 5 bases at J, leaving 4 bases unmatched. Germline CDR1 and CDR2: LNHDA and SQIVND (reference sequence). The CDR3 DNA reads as TGTGCCAGTAGCCTACTAGCGGGAGTAGATACGCAGTATTTT. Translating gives CASSLLAGVDTQYF.

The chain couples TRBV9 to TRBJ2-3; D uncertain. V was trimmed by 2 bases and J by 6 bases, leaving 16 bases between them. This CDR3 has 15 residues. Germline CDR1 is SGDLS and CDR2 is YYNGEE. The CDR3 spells CASSVFRQAGDTQYF. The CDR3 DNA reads TGTGCCAGCAGCGTTTTTCGACAAGCAGGCGATACGCAGTATTTT.

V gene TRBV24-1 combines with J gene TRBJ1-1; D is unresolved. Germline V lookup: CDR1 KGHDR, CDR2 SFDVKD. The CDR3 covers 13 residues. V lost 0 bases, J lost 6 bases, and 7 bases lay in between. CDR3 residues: CATSDLGNPEAFF. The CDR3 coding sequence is TGTGCCACCAGTGATTTGGGCAACCCTGAAGCTTTCTTT.

The CDR3 sequence: CAIRRSLNYGYTF. The DNA for the CDR3 is TGTGCCATCAGACGCAGCCTCAACTATGGCTACACCTTC. The V and J genes are TRBV10-3 and TRBJ1-2; D not certain. This CDR3 is built from 13 residues. Germline V lookup: CDR1 ENHRY, CDR2 SYGVKD. Between the trimmed V and J ends, which lost 6 bases and 2 bases, there was a span of 10 bases.

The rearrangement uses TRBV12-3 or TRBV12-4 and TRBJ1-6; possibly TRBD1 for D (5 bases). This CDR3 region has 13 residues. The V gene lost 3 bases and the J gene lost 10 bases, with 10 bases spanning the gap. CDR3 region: CASSFRGRSPLHF. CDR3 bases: TGTGCCAGCAGTTTTCGGGGACGCTCACCCCTCCACTTT.

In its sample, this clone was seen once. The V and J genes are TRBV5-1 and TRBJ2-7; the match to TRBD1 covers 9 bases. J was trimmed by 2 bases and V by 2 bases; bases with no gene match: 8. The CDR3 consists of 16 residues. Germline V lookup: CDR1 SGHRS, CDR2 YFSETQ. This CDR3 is CASSFPPGTGTYEQYF. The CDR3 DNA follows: TGCGCCAGCAGCTTCCCCCCCGGGACAGGGACCTACGAGCAGTACTTC.

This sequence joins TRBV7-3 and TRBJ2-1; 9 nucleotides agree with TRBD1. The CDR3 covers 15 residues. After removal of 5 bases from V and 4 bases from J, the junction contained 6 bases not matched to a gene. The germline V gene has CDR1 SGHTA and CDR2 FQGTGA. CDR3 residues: CASSLDRGFYNEQFF. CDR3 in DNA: TGTGCCAGCAGCCTGGACAGGGGATTTTACAATGAGCAGTTCTTC.

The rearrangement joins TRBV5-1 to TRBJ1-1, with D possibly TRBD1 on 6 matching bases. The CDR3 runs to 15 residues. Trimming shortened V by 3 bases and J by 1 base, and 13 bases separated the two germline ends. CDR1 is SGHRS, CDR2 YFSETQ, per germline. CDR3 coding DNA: TGCGCCAGCAGCTGGCTGGGGGCTGGGAACACTGAAGCTTTCTTT. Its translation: CASSWLGAGNTEAFF. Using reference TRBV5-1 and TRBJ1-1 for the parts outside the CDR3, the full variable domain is KAGVTQTPRYLIKTRGQQVTLSCSPISGHRSVSWYQQTPGQGLQFLFEYFSETQRNKGNFPGRFSGRQFSNSRSEMNVSTLELGDSALYLCASSWLGAGNTEAFFGQGTRLTVV.

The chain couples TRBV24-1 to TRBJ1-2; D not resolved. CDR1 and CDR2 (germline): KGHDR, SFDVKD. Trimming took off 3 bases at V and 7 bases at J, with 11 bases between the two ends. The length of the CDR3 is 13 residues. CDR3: CATSDETGGGYTF. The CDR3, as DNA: TGTGCCACCAGTGATGAGACGGGAGGTGGCTACACCTTC.

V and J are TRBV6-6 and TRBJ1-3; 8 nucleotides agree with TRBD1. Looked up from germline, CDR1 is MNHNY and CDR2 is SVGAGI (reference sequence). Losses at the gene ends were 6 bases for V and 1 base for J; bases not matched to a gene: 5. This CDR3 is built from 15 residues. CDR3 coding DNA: TGTGCCAGCAGCAACAGGGGGAGATCTGGAAACACCATATATTTT. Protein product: CASSNRGRSGNTIYF.

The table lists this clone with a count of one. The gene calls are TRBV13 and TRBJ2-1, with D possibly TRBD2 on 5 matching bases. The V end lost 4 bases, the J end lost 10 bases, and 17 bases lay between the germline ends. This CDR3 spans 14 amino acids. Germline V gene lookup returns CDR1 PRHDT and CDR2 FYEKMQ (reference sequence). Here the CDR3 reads CASSSDAGRREQFF. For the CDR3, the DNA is TGTGCCAGCAGCTCCGACGCGGGTCGTAGGGAGCAGTTCTTC.

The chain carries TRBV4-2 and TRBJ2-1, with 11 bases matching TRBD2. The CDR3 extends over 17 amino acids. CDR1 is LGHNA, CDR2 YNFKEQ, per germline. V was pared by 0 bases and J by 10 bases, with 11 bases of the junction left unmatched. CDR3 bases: TGTGCCAGCAGCCAAGATGGAGATAGCGGGGGGGCCGAGGAGCAGTTCTTC. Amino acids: CASSQDGDSGGAEEQFF.

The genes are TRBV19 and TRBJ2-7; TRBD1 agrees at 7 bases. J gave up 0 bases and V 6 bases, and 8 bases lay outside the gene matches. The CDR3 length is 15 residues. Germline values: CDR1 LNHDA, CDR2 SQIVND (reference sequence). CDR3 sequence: CASRPDRRSSYEQYF. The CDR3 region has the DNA TGTGCCAGTAGACCGGACAGGAGGAGCTCCTACGAGCAGTACTTC.

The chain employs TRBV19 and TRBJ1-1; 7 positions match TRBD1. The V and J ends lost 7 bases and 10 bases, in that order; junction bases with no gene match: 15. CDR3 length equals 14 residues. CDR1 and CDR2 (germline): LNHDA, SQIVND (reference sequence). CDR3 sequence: CASTAGQLASGAFF. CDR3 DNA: TGTGCCAGTACGGCGGGACAGTTAGCCTCCGGAGCTTTCTTT.

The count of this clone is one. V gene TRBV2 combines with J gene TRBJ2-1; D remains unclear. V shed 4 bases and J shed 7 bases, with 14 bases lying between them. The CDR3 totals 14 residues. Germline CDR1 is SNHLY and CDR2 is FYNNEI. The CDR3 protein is CASSVGSPWNEQFF. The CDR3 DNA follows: TGTGCCAGCAGTGTTGGCTCGCCTTGGAATGAGCAGTTCTTC.

The CDR3 spells CAVGYQGNQPQHF. The DNA of the CDR3 is TGTGCCGTGGGATATCAGGGCAATCAGCCCCAGCATTTT. The chain links TRBV5-4 to TRBJ1-5; D remains unclear. The CDR3 extends over 13 amino acids. The germline gives CDR1 SGHNT, CDR2 YYREEE (reference sequence). Trimming pared 10 bases from V and 2 bases from J, leaving 13 bases between.

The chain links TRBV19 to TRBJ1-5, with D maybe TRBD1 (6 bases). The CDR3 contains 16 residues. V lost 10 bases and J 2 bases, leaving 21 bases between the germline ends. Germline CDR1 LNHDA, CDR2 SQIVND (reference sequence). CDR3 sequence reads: CATSHGGLPGNQPQHF. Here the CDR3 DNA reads TGTGCCACAAGTCATGGGGGCCTACCAGGCAATCAGCCCCAGCATTTT.

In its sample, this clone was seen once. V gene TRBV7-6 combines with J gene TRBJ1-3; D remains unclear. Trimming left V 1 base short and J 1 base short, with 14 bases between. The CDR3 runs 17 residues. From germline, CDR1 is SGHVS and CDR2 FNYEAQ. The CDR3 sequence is CASSLEYPGSSGNTIYF. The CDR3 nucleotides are TGTGCCAGCAGCTTAGAGTACCCGGGCTCGTCTGGAAACACCATATATTTT.

The CDR3 is CASSSSFGSYNEQFF. The CDR3 DNA follows: TGTGCCAGCAGCTCGTCATTCGGCTCCTACAATGAGCAGTTCTTC. V and J are TRBV7-6 and TRBJ2-1; no clear D. This CDR3 is 15 amino acids long. Per germline, CDR1 SGHVS and CDR2 FNYEAQ. Trimming took 4 bases from V and 0 from J, leaving 10 bases between them.

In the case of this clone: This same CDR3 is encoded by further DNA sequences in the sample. The CDR3 loop reads CASSLSTANYGYTF. The CDR3 bases are TGTGCCAGCAGCTTAAGTACAGCAAACTATGGCTACACCTTC. The chain uses TRBV7-9 and TRBJ1-2; unclear D gene. V lost 2 bases and J 2 bases, leaving 9 bases between the germline ends. Per the germline V gene, CDR1 is SEHNR and CDR2 is FQNEAQ (reference sequence). This CDR3 comprises 14 residues.

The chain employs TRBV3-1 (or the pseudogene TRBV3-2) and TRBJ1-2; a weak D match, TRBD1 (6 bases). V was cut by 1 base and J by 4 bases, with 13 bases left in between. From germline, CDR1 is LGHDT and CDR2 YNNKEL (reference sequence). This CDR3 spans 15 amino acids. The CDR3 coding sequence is TGTGCCAGCAGCCAAGTGCGCAGGGGTTTCTATGGCTACACCTTC. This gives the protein CASSQVRRGFYGYTF.

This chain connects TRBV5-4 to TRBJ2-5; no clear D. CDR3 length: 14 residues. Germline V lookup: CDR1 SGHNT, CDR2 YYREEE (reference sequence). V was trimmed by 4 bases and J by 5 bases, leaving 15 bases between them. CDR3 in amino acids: CASSAEPGGETQYF. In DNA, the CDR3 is TGTGCCAGCAGCGCGGAGCCCGGTGGGGAGACCCAGTACTTC.